This T cell receptor beta chain was captured by sequencing in a study of blood T cell repertoires in COVID-19. V lost 0 bases and J lost 6, with 15 bases in between. The CDR3 length is 16 residues. The germline V gene has CDR1 LGHNA and CDR2 YSLEER. The protocol was immunoSEQ multiplex PCR, while the TCRdb copy is restricted to in-frame clones and leaves out a portion. The repertoire holds about 230,000 clones, with roughly nine tenths as singletons. The source of this sequence is a woman in her twenties or thirties with acute COVID-19. The sequenced material came from PBMCs or T cells enriched from blood (not recorded which). The J gene is TRBJ1-5, the V gene TRBV4-3; weak D call: TRBD1 (5 bases). Here the CDR3 reads CASSQDRGGTGQPQHF. In DNA, the CDR3 is TGCGCCAGCAGCCAAGATCGGGGAGGGACGGGTCAGCCCCAGCATTTT.